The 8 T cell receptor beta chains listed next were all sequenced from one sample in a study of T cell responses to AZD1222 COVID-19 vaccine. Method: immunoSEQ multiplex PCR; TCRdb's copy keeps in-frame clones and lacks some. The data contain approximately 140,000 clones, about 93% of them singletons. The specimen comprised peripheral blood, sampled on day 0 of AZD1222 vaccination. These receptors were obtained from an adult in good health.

CDR3 protein: CASSSSDRGFLNTIYF. In DNA form, the CDR3 reads TGTGCCAGCAGCTCCTCTGACAGGGGTTTTCTCAACACCATATATTTT. The chain couples TRBV7-9 to TRBJ1-3, with 8 bases fitting TRBD1. This CDR3 is 16 amino acids long. CDR1 and CDR2 from the germline V gene are SEHNR and FQNEAQ (reference sequence). V gave up 4 bases and J gave up 7 bases; unmatched junction bases: 12.

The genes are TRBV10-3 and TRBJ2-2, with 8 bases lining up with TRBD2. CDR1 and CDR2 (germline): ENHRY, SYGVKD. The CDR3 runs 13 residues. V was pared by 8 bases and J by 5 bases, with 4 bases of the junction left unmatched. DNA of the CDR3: TGTGCCATCGGGGGACTAGAGACCGGGGAGCTGTTTTTT. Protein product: CAIGGLETGELFF.

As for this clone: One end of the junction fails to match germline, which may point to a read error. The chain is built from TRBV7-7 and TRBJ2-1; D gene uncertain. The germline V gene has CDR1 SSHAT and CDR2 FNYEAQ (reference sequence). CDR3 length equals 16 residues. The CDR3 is CASSPRLLSSYNEQFF. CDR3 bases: TGTGCTAGCAGCCCCAGGCTCTTGAGCTCCTACAATGAGCAGTTCTTC. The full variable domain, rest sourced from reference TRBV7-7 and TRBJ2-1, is GAGVSQSPRYKVTKRGQDVTLRCDPISSHATLYWYQQALGQGPEFLTYFNYEAQPDKSGLPSDRFSAERPEGSISTLTIQRTEQRDSAMYRCASSPRLLSSYNEQFFGPGTRLTVL.

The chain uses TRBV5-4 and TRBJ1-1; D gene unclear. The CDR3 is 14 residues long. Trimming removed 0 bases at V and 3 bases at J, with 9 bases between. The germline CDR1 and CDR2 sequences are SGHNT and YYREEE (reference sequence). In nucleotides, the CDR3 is TGTGCCAGCAGCTTGGCCGGGCCGCACACTGAAGCTTTCTTT. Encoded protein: CASSLAGPHTEAFF. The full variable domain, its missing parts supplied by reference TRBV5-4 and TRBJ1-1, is ETGVTQSPTHLIKTRGQQVTLRCSSQSGHNTVSWYQQALGQGPQFIFQYYREEENGRGNFPPRFSGLQFPNYSSELNVNALELDDSALYLCASSLAGPHTEAFFGQGTRLTVV.

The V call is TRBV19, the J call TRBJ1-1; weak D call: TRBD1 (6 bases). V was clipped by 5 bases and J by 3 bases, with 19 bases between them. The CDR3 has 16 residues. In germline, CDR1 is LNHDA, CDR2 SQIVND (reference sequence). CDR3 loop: CASSPHGGTLHTEAFF. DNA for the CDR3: TGTGCCAGTAGTCCTCATGGGGGCACCCTGCACACTGAAGCTTTCTTT.

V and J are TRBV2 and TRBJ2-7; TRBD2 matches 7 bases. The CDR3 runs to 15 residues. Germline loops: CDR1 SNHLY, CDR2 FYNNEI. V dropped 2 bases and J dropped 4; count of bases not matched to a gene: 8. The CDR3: CASSEWSGADYEQYF. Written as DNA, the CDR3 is TGTGCCAGCAGTGAATGGAGCGGGGCGGATTACGAGCAGTACTTC.

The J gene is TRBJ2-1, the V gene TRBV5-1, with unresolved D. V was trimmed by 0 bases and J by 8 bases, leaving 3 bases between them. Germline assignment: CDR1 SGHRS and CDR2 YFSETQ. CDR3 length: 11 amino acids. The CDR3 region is CASSLEYEQFF. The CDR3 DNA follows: TGCGCCAGCAGCTTGGAGTATGAGCAGTTCTTC.

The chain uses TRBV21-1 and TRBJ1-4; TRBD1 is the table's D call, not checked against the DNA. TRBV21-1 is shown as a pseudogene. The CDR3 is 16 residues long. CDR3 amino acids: CASSRDRDPTNEKLFF. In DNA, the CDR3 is TGTGCCAGCAGCCGGGACAGGGACCCAACTAATGAAAAACTGTTTTTT.